This TCR beta chain was sequenced for a study of PD-1 blockade in classical Hodgkin lymphoma. Germline CDR1 is MGHRA and CDR2 is YSYEKL. CDR3 length equals 14 residues. The V and J ends lost 4 bases and 6 bases, in that order; junction bases with no gene match: 6. Profiling relied on immunoSEQ multiplex PCR, and the TCRdb table lists in-frame clones only, not all of them. Here the sample spans around 50,000 clones, approximately 91% being singletons. Regarding time point: newly diagnosed, previously untreated cHL patient sample. The TCR originated in a human donor with classical Hodgkin lymphoma. The chain uses TRBV4-1 and TRBJ2-1, with TRBD2 matching over 7 bases. Sequenced: peripheral blood mononuclear cells (PBMCs). The CDR3 DNA is TGCGCCAGCAGCCTGACTAGCTTGGGCAATGAGCAGTTCTTC. Protein: CASSLTSLGNEQFF.